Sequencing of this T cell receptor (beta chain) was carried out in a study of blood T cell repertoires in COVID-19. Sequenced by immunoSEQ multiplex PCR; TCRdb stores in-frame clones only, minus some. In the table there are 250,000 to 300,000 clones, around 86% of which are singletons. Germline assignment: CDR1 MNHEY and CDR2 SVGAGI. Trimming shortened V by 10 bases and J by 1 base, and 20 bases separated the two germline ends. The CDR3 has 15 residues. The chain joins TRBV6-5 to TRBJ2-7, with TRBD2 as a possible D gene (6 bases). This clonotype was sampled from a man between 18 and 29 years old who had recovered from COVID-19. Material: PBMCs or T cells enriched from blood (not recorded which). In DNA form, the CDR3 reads TGTGCCACCAAACCTTCCGGAGGGAATTCCTACGAGCAGTACTTC. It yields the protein CATKPSGGNSYEQYF.